This TCR beta chain is drawn from a study of T-cell reconstitution after alpha-beta-depleted transplantation in children (dated by TCRdb to 2016 to 2018). Turning to the overall study: T-cell immune reconstitution after TCRalphabeta/CD19-depleted allogeneic hematopoietic cell transplantation in children was quantitatively tracked in the study by means of TCR repertoire profiling.

CDR1 SGHVS and CDR2 FQNEAQ are derived from the germline V gene. Inclusive of the bounding cysteine and phenylalanine, the CDR3 is 13 residues long. Just the 39-base CDR3 DNA is kept, in frame starting at base 1. Trimming accounts for 2 bases at V and 11 bases at J, while the number of junction bases matched to no gene is 7. Library construction relied on PCR. Sequencing relied on an Illumina HiSeq 2500. To normalize quantification of the TCRbeta repertoire, the TCR libraries were built with molecular barcoding that relied on unique molecular identifiers. The public reads were reanalyzed by TCRdb: fastp trimming at Q25, MiXCR alignment, in-frame beta chains only. Rows are combined by CDR3 protein, so each entry shows the most common genes and DNA. Here the sample has under 450,000 distinct CDR3 sequences; less than 15% occur a single time. Of the sample, roughly 4.5% falls within the top ten clones.

This clonotype was detected only a few times. The clone's antigen remains unknown. No much larger clone exists at a distance of one base, and base qualities are not known. The TCR sequence derives from a human donor who donated a stem cell graft to a child with Fanconi anemia. The chain links TRBV7-8 with TRBJ1-1; TRBD1 matches 8 bases in the middle. Sequenced material: PBMCs, taken from the stem cell graft. The CDR3 is CASSLSQGAGAFF. The DNA reads TGTGCCAGCAGCTTATCCCAGGGGGCTGGGGCTTTCTTT.